This is a list of T cell receptor beta chains from one sample in a study of blood T cell repertoires in COVID-19. Sequencing was performed with immunoSEQ multiplex PCR; in TCRdb, only in-frame clones are kept and a portion is missing. This table has 200,000 to 300,000 clones, 75% to 90% appearing once. Sequencing used peripheral blood. The receptors were gathered from a human donor in a cohort sampled during active COVID-19. The CDR3 runs from the conserved cysteine through the conserved F or W. The D gene is left open where the match is weak. Size tells how often a clone was seen (once, few, many) or the class of an expanded clone, and some rows leave it out.

>TRBV10-2|.|TRBJ1-1|TRBD1
CASSRGHTEAFF
TGCGCCAGCAGTAGGGGGCACACTGAAGCTTTCTTT
>TRBV19|.|TRBJ2-5|TRBD1
CASSRRTGEETQYF
TGTGCCAGTAGTAGAAGGACAGGAGAAGAGACCCAGTACTTC
>TRBV6-5|.|TRBJ1-6|.
CASSYSRVYNSPLHF
TGTGCCAGCAGTTACTCGAGGGTTTACAATTCACCCCTCCACTTT
>TRBV18|.|TRBJ2-7|.
CASSPTPPEQYF
TGTGCCAGCTCACCAACACCGCCAGAGCAGTACTTC
>TRBV19|.|TRBJ1-1|TRBD1
CASSTRTGMNTEAFF
TGTGCCAGTAGTACCAGGACAGGGATGAACACTGAAGCTTTCTTT
>TRBV4-1|.|TRBJ2-7|.
CASSQDFAGLYEQYF
TGCGCCAGCAGCCAAGATTTCGCGGGACTCTACGAGCAGTACTTC
>TRBV19|once|TRBJ1-5|.
CASSAMDTLGSNQPQHF
TGTGCCAGTAGCGCCATGGACACGCTGGGAAGCAATCAGCCCCAGCATTTT
>TRBV15|.|TRBJ1-2|TRBD1
CATSRDPPGQPHYGYTF
TGTGCCACCAGCAGAGACCCTCCGGGACAGCCTCACTATGGCTACACCTTC
>TRBV25-1|.|TRBJ2-3|TRBD2
CASSERIAGGPTDTQYF
TGTGCCAGCAGTGAGAGAATAGCGGGAGGGCCCACAGATACGCAGTATTTT
>TRBV19|once|TRBJ2-1|TRBD2
CASSMLAGNGRDEQFF
TGTGCCAGTAGTATGCTAGCGGGCAATGGTCGCGATGAGCAGTTCTTC
>TRBV4-3|.|TRBJ1-5|.
CASSQRLGQPQHF
TGCGCCAGCAGCCAGCGACTGGGTCAGCCCCAGCATTTT
>TRBV2|.|TRBJ2-5|TRBD2
CASSGGLAIGTQYF
TGTGCCAGCAGTGGAGGACTAGCGATTGGGACCCAGTACTTC
>TRBV21-1|.|TRBJ2-7|.
CASSRYEQYF
TGTGCCAGCTCCCGCTACGAGCAGTACTTC
>TRBV14|.|TRBJ2-3|TRBD2
CASSQWRGSTDTQYF
TGTGCCAGCAGCCAATGGCGGGGGAGCACAGATACGCAGTATTTT
>TRBV29-1|.|TRBJ2-2|TRBD1
CSATRRQGEPGELFF
TGCAGCGCCACGCGGAGGCAGGGGGAACCCGGGGAGCTGTTTTTT
>TRBV15|.|TRBJ2-5|.
CATSAVSVGETQYF
TGTGCCACCAGCGCTGTTTCAGTTGGAGAGACCCAGTACTTC
>TRBV7-3|.|TRBJ2-3|TRBD1
CASRTGTGVGTDTQYF
TGTGCCAGCAGAACCGGGACAGGGGTTGGGACAGATACGCAGTATTTT
>TRBV18|.|TRBJ2-5|TRBD2
CASSSLAGVQETQYF
TGTGCCAGCTCATCCCTAGCGGGGGTTCAAGAGACCCAGTACTTC
>TRBV12-5|.|TRBJ2-7|.
CASGYGQGTELLEQYF
TGTGCTAGTGGGTACGGACAAGGGACTGAGTTGCTAGAGCAGTACTTC
>TRBV7-2|.|TRBJ2-5|TRBD1
CASSLDPGTGQTQYF
TGTGCCAGCAGCCTAGACCCTGGGACAGGGCAGACCCAGTACTTC
>TRBV29-1|.|TRBJ2-7|TRBD2
CSAGGTPYEQYF
TGCAGCGCCGGGGGGACTCCTTACGAGCAGTACTTC
>TRBV25-1|once|TRBJ1-2|.
CASGEYGYTF
TGTGCCAGCGGGGAGTATGGCTACACCTTC
>TRBV3-1/TRBV3-2|.|TRBJ1-3|TRBD1
CASSQEQGVSGNTIYF
TGTGCCAGCAGCCAAGAACAGGGGGTTTCTGGAAACACCATATATTTT
>TRBV27|.|TRBJ2-2|.
CASTPGNLNTGELFF
TGTGCCAGCACCCCCGGTAACCTGAACACCGGGGAGCTGTTTTTT
>TRBV18|.|TRBJ1-1|.
CASSPQNMDRAFF
TGTGCCAGCTCACCTCAAAACATGGACAGAGCTTTCTTT
>TRBV5-1|.|TRBJ2-7|TRBD1
CASSQGTGKGSYEQYF
TGCGCCAGCAGCCAAGGGACAGGGAAGGGCTCCTACGAGCAGTACTTC
>TRBV25-1|.|TRBJ2-5|.
CASSLTGETQYF
TGTGCCAGCAGTCTTACAGGGGAGACCCAGTACTTC
>TRBV14|few|TRBJ1-6|.
CASSQYNQGKRSPLHF
TGTGCCAGCAGCCAATATAATCAGGGAAAGAGGTCACCCCTCCACTTT
>TRBV7-2|.|TRBJ1-1|TRBD1
CASRSDRGGPEAFF
TGTGCCAGCCGATCAGACAGGGGAGGACCTGAAGCTTTCTTT
>TRBV13|.|TRBJ2-3|TRBD2
CASSLTMTSGTANTQYF
TGTGCCAGCAGCTTAACCATGACTAGCGGGACGGCAAATACGCAGTATTTT
>TRBV19|.|TRBJ2-7|.
CASSIRGRGREQYF
TGTGCCAGTAGTATTCGAGGGAGAGGACGCGAGCAGTACTTC
>TRBV28|.|TRBJ2-7|.
CASSFSLYEQYF
TGTGCCAGCAGTTTCAGTCTCTACGAGCAGTACTTC
>TRBV2|.|TRBJ2-2|TRBD2
CASNGLAGGSVSGELFF
TGTGCCAGCAATGGACTAGCGGGAGGGTCCGTATCCGGGGAGCTGTTTTTT
>TRBV7-3|.|TRBJ2-3|.
CASSLEFLDTQYF
TGTGCCAGCAGCTTAGAGTTCTTAGATACGCAGTATTTT
>TRBV27|.|TRBJ1-4|.
CASRLTRRGNEKLFF
TGTGCCAGCAGGTTGACACGCCGGGGTAATGAAAAACTGTTTTTT
>TRBV13|few|TRBJ1-6|TRBD1
CASSLEGTGAYNSPLHF
TGTGCCAGCAGCCTAGAAGGAACAGGGGCCTATAATTCACCCCTCCACTTT
>TRBV9|.|TRBJ2-1|TRBD2
CASSVTSGSYNEQFF
TGTGCCAGCAGCGTTACTAGCGGGTCCTACAATGAGCAGTTCTTC
>TRBV19|.|TRBJ2-6|TRBD2
CASSNYWGGQGSPGANVLTF
TGTGCCAGTAGTAACTATTGGGGAGGGCAGGGCTCCCCTGGGGCCAACGTCCTGACTTTC
>TRBV7-2|.|TRBJ2-5|.
CASARPGGPETQYF
TGTGCCAGCGCCCGTCCAGGGGGGCCAGAGACCCAGTACTTC
>TRBV18|.|TRBJ2-7|TRBD2
CASSPRQREIWEQYF
TGTGCCAGCTCACCACGGCAGCGGGAGATTTGGGAGCAGTACTTC
>TRBV27|.|TRBJ2-5|TRBD1
CASTRQGGTAYQETQYF
TGTGCCAGCACGAGACAGGGGGGCACTGCGTACCAAGAGACCCAGTACTTC
>TRBV10-3|.|TRBJ2-5|.
CAISPAGRETQYF
TGTGCCATCAGTCCCGCAGGGAGGGAGACCCAGTACTTC
>TRBV5-5|.|TRBJ2-2|TRBD2
CASSTRLAGGLTGELFF
TGTGCCAGCAGCACAAGACTAGCGGGAGGCCTCACCGGGGAGCTGTTTTTT
>TRBV9|.|TRBJ2-5|.
CASSGGGSGGVYQETQYF
TGTGCCAGCAGCGGGGGAGGTAGCGGAGGGGTTTACCAAGAGACCCAGTACTTC
>TRBV4-2|.|TRBJ1-5|.
CASSSPSGYEANQPQHF
TGTGCCAGCAGCTCCCCCTCGGGGTATGAAGCAAATCAGCCCCAGCATTTT
>TRBV6-2/TRBV6-3|.|TRBJ2-7|.
CASSWGPTYEQYF
TGTGCCAGCAGTTGGGGCCCGACCTACGAGCAGTACTTC
>TRBV19|.|TRBJ2-7|TRBD2
CASSVVPSGEQYF
TGTGCCAGTAGTGTGGTGCCTAGCGGCGAGCAGTACTTC
>TRBV6-5|.|TRBJ1-1|.
CASFYIGGNTEAFF
TGTGCCAGCTTCTATATAGGGGGGAACACTGAAGCTTTCTTT
>TRBV15|few|TRBJ1-5|TRBD1
CATSRQGAHQPQHF
TGTGCCACCAGCAGACAGGGGGCCCATCAGCCCCAGCATTTT
>TRBV7-3|.|TRBJ2-2|TRBD2
CASSPQPRLAGHTGELFF
TGTGCCAGCAGCCCCCAACCCCGACTAGCGGGGCATACCGGGGAGCTGTTTTTT
>TRBV11-2|.|TRBJ2-3|TRBD2
CASSLAGGGASDTQYF
TGTGCCAGCAGCTTAGCGGGCGGGGGGGCTTCAGATACGCAGTATTTT
>TRBV7-9|.|TRBJ1-5|TRBD1
CASTKAGQGANQPQHF
TGTGCCAGCACCAAAGCGGGACAGGGCGCCAATCAGCCCCAGCATTTT